These T cell receptor beta chains were read from a single sample in a study of vaccination and CD4 T cells after COVID-19. For these receptors, no antigen is known. TCRdb re-analysed the PCR reads in MiXCR, keeping a single row per CDR3 protein. The data contain 8,700 or so distinct CDR3 sequences, roughly 31% of them singletons. Source material: CD4+ T cells from blood, cultured in vitro. Every receptor here comes from a human donor in good health. The CDR3 runs from the conserved cysteine through the conserved F or W. Each record gives: CDR3 protein, CDR3 DNA, D gene, J gene, V gene, clone size. D genes are given only for firm matches. Clone size is given for some rows only: seen once, a few or many times, or a class if the clone is expanded.

CDR3: CASSQDGGNTEAFF; DNA: TGCGCCAGCAGCCAAGATGGGGGAAACACTGAAGCTTTCTTT; D: NA; J: TRBJ1-1; V: TRBV4-3; size: NA
CDR3: CASSDLATSDNEQFF; DNA: TGTGCCAGCAGTGACTTGGCTACTAGTGACAATGAGCAGTTCTTC; D: NA; J: TRBJ2-1; V: TRBV6-4; size: NA
CDR3: CSAEMSSGTEAFF; DNA: TGCAGTGCTGAAATGTCGTCGGGCACTGAAGCTTTCTTT; D: NA; J: TRBJ1-1; V: TRBV20-1; size: medium-sized
CDR3: CASSESGGSQETQYF; DNA: TGTGCCAGCAGCGAAAGCGGAGGGAGCCAAGAGACCCAGTACTTC; D: NA; J: TRBJ2-5; V: TRBV7-2; size: few
CDR3: CASSPLGGVGNSPLHF; DNA: TGTGCCAGCTCACCCCTGGGAGGGGTGGGAAATTCACCCCTCCACTTT; D: NA; J: TRBJ1-6; V: TRBV18; size: NA
CDR3: CASSPGGGRHEQYF; DNA: TGTGCCAGCAGTCCCGGGGGAGGGCGGCACGAGCAGTACTTC; D: TRBD2; J: TRBJ2-7; V: TRBV28; size: NA
CDR3: CSARPGRGELFF; DNA: TGCAGTGCTAGACCCGGGAGGGGGGAGCTGTTTTTT; D: TRBD2; J: TRBJ2-2; V: TRBV20-1; size: few
CDR3: CASRRQANSNQPQHF; DNA: TGTGCCAGCAGACGACAGGCCAATAGCAATCAGCCCCAGCATTTT; D: NA; J: TRBJ1-5; V: TRBV28; size: few
CDR3: CASSLTGELVETQYF; DNA: TGTGCCAGCAGCTTAACGGGGGAGTTAGTAGAGACCCAGTACTTC; D: NA; J: TRBJ2-5; V: TRBV11-3; size: few
CDR3: CASSEFWLSYNSPLHF; DNA: TGTGCCAGCAGTGAGTTTTGGCTTTCCTATAATTCACCCCTCCACTTT; D: NA; J: TRBJ1-6; V: TRBV2; size: NA
CDR3: CASSPGLGPENEQFF; DNA: TGTGCCAGCAGCCCCGGACTAGGCCCAGAGAATGAGCAGTTCTTC; D: TRBD2; J: TRBJ2-1; V: TRBV11-2; size: NA
CDR3: CASSLGDNNEQFF; DNA: TGTGCTAGCAGCTTGGGAGATAACAATGAGCAGTTCTTC; D: NA; J: TRBJ2-1; V: TRBV7-7; size: NA
CDR3: CASSLVASTDTQYF; DNA: TGTGCCAGCAGCTTGGTCGCTAGCACAGATACGCAGTATTTT; D: NA; J: TRBJ2-3; V: TRBV7-9; size: NA
CDR3: CASLLGRESDGYTF; DNA: TGTGCCAGCCTCCTAGGGAGGGAATCGGATGGCTACACCTTC; D: NA; J: TRBJ1-2; V: TRBV2; size: NA
CDR3: CASSRGGYSTDTQYF; DNA: TGTGCCAGCAGCCGAGGGGGCTATTCCACAGATACGCAGTATTTT; D: TRBD1; J: TRBJ2-3; V: TRBV7-2; size: few
CDR3: CAISRTNEKLFF; DNA: TGTGCCATCAGCAGGACTAATGAAAAACTGTTTTTT; D: NA; J: TRBJ1-4; V: TRBV10-3; size: NA
CDR3: CASSSTSGRAKSSYNEQFF; DNA: TGTGCCAGCAGTTCAACTAGCGGGAGGGCGAAGAGCTCCTACAATGAGCAGTTCTTC; D: TRBD2; J: TRBJ2-1; V: TRBV6-2/TRBV6-3; size: NA
CDR3: CSVEGVLAGGDEQYF; DNA: TGCAGCGTTGAAGGGGTTTTAGCGGGAGGAGACGAGCAGTACTTC; D: TRBD2; J: TRBJ2-7; V: TRBV29-1; size: once
CDR3: CASSFGPPRGETQYF; DNA: TGTGCCAGCAGCTTTGGTCCGCCCCGAGGGGAGACCCAGTACTTC; D: NA; J: TRBJ2-5; V: TRBV7-2; size: NA
CDR3: CASRGRMGGYTF; DNA: TGTGCCAGCAGAGGCCGTATGGGTGGCTACACCTTC; D: NA; J: TRBJ1-2; V: TRBV6-4; size: NA
CDR3: CASSVGTPNSPLHF; DNA: TGTGCCAGCAGCGTCGGGACACCGAATTCACCCCTCCACTTT; D: NA; J: TRBJ1-6; V: TRBV9; size: few
CDR3: CSARVIGGSYNEQFF; DNA: TGCAGTGCTAGAGTGATAGGGGGCTCCTACAATGAGCAGTTCTTC; D: NA; J: TRBJ2-1; V: TRBV20-1; size: few
CDR3: CASSYGTGADTQYF; DNA: TGTGCCAGCAGTTACGGGACAGGGGCAGATACGCAGTATTTT; D: TRBD1; J: TRBJ2-3; V: TRBV6-2/TRBV6-3; size: NA
CDR3: CASKDRVGTEAFF; DNA: TGTGCCAGCAAGGACAGGGTGGGCACTGAAGCTTTCTTT; D: TRBD1; J: TRBJ1-1; V: TRBV19; size: NA
CDR3: CASSLFGEVTQYF; DNA: TGTGCCAGCAGCTTGTTCGGGGAGGTGACCCAGTACTTC; D: NA; J: TRBJ2-5; V: TRBV5-8; size: NA
CDR3: CASSPNGLSGQGRSPLHF; DNA: TGTGCCAGCAGCCCAAACGGTTTATCGGGACAGGGCAGATCACCCCTCCACTTT; D: TRBD1; J: TRBJ1-6; V: TRBV7-8; size: medium-sized
CDR3: CAGSPPLRLGTDTQYF; DNA: TGTGCCGGCAGCCCCCCCCTAAGACTTGGGACAGATACGCAGTATTTT; D: NA; J: TRBJ2-3; V: TRBV7-8; size: NA
CDR3: CSEVGLSYNEQFF; DNA: TGCAGTGAAGTGGGCCTTTCCTACAATGAGCAGTTCTTC; D: NA; J: TRBJ2-1; V: TRBV20-1; size: NA
CDR3: CSASLGGLVEQFF; DNA: TGCAGTGCTAGTTTGGGGGGACTAGTCGAGCAGTTCTTC; D: TRBD2; J: TRBJ2-1; V: TRBV20-1; size: NA
CDR3: CASNADGGPWEKLFF; DNA: TGTGCCAGCAACGCCGACGGGGGGCCTTGGGAAAAACTGTTTTTT; D: NA; J: TRBJ1-4; V: TRBV28; size: NA
CDR3: CSADRDGTTDTQYF; DNA: TGCAGTGCGGATAGGGACGGAACCACAGATACGCAGTATTTT; D: NA; J: TRBJ2-3; V: TRBV20-1; size: few
CDR3: CASRPLTANYGYTF; DNA: TGTGCCAGTAGGCCGCTGACGGCTAACTATGGCTACACCTTC; D: NA; J: TRBJ1-2; V: TRBV19; size: few
CDR3: CSARASGRDTQYF; DNA: TGCAGTGCTAGAGCGAGCGGGAGAGATACGCAGTATTTT; D: TRBD2; J: TRBJ2-3; V: TRBV20-1; size: few
CDR3: CSARQGDIDTEAFF; DNA: TGCAGTGCTCGACAGGGGGACATCGACACTGAAGCTTTCTTT; D: TRBD1; J: TRBJ1-1; V: TRBV20-1; size: few
CDR3: CASSATGTEETQYF; DNA: TGTGCCAGCAGCGCGACAGGGACGGAAGAGACCCAGTACTTC; D: TRBD1; J: TRBJ2-5; V: TRBV6-2/TRBV6-3; size: few
CDR3: CASRAFDGYGYTF; DNA: TGCGCCAGCCGGGCTTTCGACGGCTATGGCTACACCTTC; D: NA; J: TRBJ1-2; V: TRBV5-1; size: few
CDR3: CAWSGGLAGRPGGEQFF; DNA: TGTGCCTGGAGCGGAGGACTAGCGGGGAGGCCGGGGGGTGAGCAGTTCTTC; D: TRBD2; J: TRBJ2-1; V: TRBV30; size: NA